This T cell receptor (beta chain) was captured by sequencing in a study of cytomegalovirus exposure and HLA in healthy donors. Findings and limits, study-wide: Reportedly, diagnosis of cytomegalovirus status by the classifier showed high specificity and sensitivity. Available immune exposure information covered CMV serostatus only. In a later analysis, donors in an Asian-associated ancestry cluster reportedly had fewer N-insertions in productive TCRs than the cohort mean.

Points on this clone: Its specificity is not known.

The CDR3 contains 17 residues. The germline V and J ends were trimmed by 4 bases and 0 bases, with 16 bases remaining between them. CDR1 and CDR2 (germline): LGHNT, FRNRAP. PCR involved 60 Vbeta and 13 Jbeta primers. Only in-frame clones appear in the TCRdb table, and some are missing; sequencing was by immunoSEQ multiplex PCR. This sample has 130,000 to 150,000 clones; roughly 75% occur once, and the top ten carry about 6.5%. The specimen sequenced was PBMCs. The TCR sequence derives from a man aged 40-50 years in good health and CMV-seropositive. The chain uses TRBV12-5 and TRBJ2-4; possibly TRBD1 for D (6 bases). DNA for the CDR3: TGTGCTAGTGGTTCATCGAGCACAGGGTTAGCCAAAAACATTCAGTACTTC. This translates into CASGSSSTGLAKNIQYF.